This is a list of T cell receptor beta chains from one sample in a study of vaccination and CD4 T cells after COVID-19. No antigen has been identified for these receptors. Each CDR3 protein is one row after TCRdb ran MiXCR on the PCR reads. The table includes about 9,300 distinct CDR3 sequences, less than 40% detected once. Sequencing was done on a sample of CD4+ T cells from blood, cultured in vitro. All receptors derive from a human donor in good health. CDR3s include the opening cysteine and the closing phenylalanine or tryptophan. D genes are given only for firm matches. A clone size is listed for some rows: how often the clone was seen (once, few, many), or a class if it is expanded.

D,V,J,size,CDR3,DNA
.,TRBV7-3,TRBJ2-2,few,CASSRLGGNTGELFF,TGTGCCAGCAGCCGACTCGGAGGGAACACCGGGGAGCTGTTTTTT
.,TRBV7-3,TRBJ1-3,.,CASSQMAGANTIYF,TGTGCCAGCAGCCAAATGGCGGGGGCTAACACCATATATTTT
.,TRBV20-1,TRBJ2-1,.,CSAAGPSIFYNEQFF,TGCAGTGCCGCGGGCCCAAGCATCTTCTACAATGAGCAGTTCTTC
TRBD2,TRBV28,TRBJ2-1,few,CASTPGGVDYNEQFF,TGTGCCAGCACCCCCGGGGGGGTCGATTACAATGAGCAGTTCTTC
.,TRBV28,TRBJ1-6,.,CASSLTGLYNSPLHF,TGTGCCAGCAGTTTAACAGGGCTATATAATTCACCCCTCCACTTT
.,TRBV19,TRBJ1-2,medium-sized,CASKPLGGTNYGYTF,TGTGCCAGTAAGCCGCTAGGAGGGACTAACTATGGCTACACCTTC
.,TRBV5-6,TRBJ1-2,.,CASSSENYGYTF,TGTGCCAGCAGCTCAGAGAACTATGGCTACACCTTC
TRBD2,TRBV19,TRBJ2-3,.,CASNTGLAGFTDTQYF,TGTGCCAGCAATACGGGACTAGCGGGATTCACAGATACGCAGTATTTT
.,TRBV7-2,TRBJ2-1,.,CASSGRLGEGRYNEQFF,TGTGCCAGCAGCGGAAGATTAGGAGAAGGGAGATACAATGAGCAGTTCTTC
TRBD1,TRBV28,TRBJ2-7,.,CASTTTGLGEQYF,TGTGCCAGCACAACGACAGGGTTGGGCGAGCAGTACTTC
TRBD1,TRBV5-1,TRBJ2-5,.,CASSFQPGQGQETQYF,TGCGCCAGCAGCTTCCAACCCGGACAGGGGCAAGAGACCCAGTACTTC
.,TRBV20-1,TRBJ2-1,.,CSARPSVGRYNEQFF,TGCAGTGCTAGACCCTCCGTCGGGCGGTACAATGAGCAGTTCTTC
TRBD1,TRBV20-1,TRBJ1-2,.,CSARDVDRGHGYTF,TGCAGTGCTAGAGATGTGGACAGGGGCCATGGCTACACCTTC
.,TRBV5-1,TRBJ2-5,.,CASSQGQGETQYF,TGCGCCAGCAGTCAAGGGCAAGGGGAGACCCAGTACTTC
TRBD1,TRBV7-9,TRBJ2-7,few,CASSRGQGYEQYF,TGTGCCAGCAGCCGGGGACAGGGCTACGAGCAGTACTTC
.,TRBV4-1,TRBJ1-2,.,CASSQDRGRAGYTF,TGCGCCAGCAGCCAAGATCGGGGCAGGGCTGGCTACACCTTC
.,TRBV9,TRBJ2-7,.,CASSVGASYEQYF,TGTGCCAGCAGCGTAGGGGCTTCCTACGAGCAGTACTTC
TRBD1,TRBV5-4,TRBJ1-1,.,CASRPDRGNTEAFF,TGTGCCAGCAGACCTGACAGGGGGAACACTGAAGCTTTCTTT
.,TRBV7-9,TRBJ1-1,.,CASSFTGNTEAFF,TGTGCCAGCAGCTTTACGGGGAACACTGAAGCTTTCTTT
.,TRBV20-1,TRBJ2-5,few,CSAKDRETQYF,TGCAGTGCAAAGGACAGAGAGACCCAGTACTTC
TRBD2,TRBV6-4,TRBJ2-1,once,CASSEAGGGNEQFF,TGTGCCAGCAGTGAAGCGGGAGGGGGGAATGAGCAGTTCTTC
TRBD2,TRBV29-1,TRBJ2-4,.,CSVGVLADRAKNIQYF,TGCAGCGTTGGGGTACTAGCGGACCGAGCCAAAAACATTCAGTACTTC